These T cell receptor beta chains were read from a single sample in a study of blood T cell repertoires in COVID-19. Repertoires were generated with immunoSEQ multiplex PCR, while TCRdb's copy carries only in-frame clones and drops some. The table records fewer than 600,000 clones, 80% to 90% of them present only once. The source material was peripheral blood. Source of these receptors: a man aged 18 to 30 with COVID-19, enrolled during active disease. CDR3s include the opening cysteine and the closing phenylalanine or tryptophan. Fields, in order: V gene, clone size, D gene, J gene, CDR3 protein, CDR3 DNA. A D gene is named only where the DNA matches it firmly. Rows may omit the clone size; those that give it use once, few, many or a size class.

>TRBV18|-|TRBD1|TRBJ1-2
CASSQGQGAGNYGYTF
TGTGCCAGCTCACAGGGACAGGGGGCTGGTAACTATGGCTACACCTTC
>TRBV20-1|-|-|TRBJ1-4
CSASPGGQWEKLFF
TGCAGTGCTAGTCCCGGGGGGCAGTGGGAAAAACTGTTTTTT
>TRBV5-6|-|-|TRBJ2-6
CASSLAYVYSGANVLTF
TGTGCCAGCAGCTTGGCTTATGTTTACTCTGGGGCCAACGTCCTGACTTTC
>TRBV3-1/TRBV3-2|-|-|TRBJ1-2
CASSQAGHDYGYTF
TGTGCCAGCAGCCAAGCAGGGCATGACTATGGCTACACCTTC
>TRBV7-9|-|-|TRBJ2-4
CASSFGENIQYF
TGTGCCAGCAGCTTCGGGGAAAACATTCAGTACTTC
>TRBV6-5|-|-|TRBJ2-1
CASSRAGNEQFF
TGTGCCAGCAGTCGGGCGGGAAATGAGCAGTTCTTC
>TRBV3-1/TRBV3-2|-|TRBD1|TRBJ1-6
CASSPDRGNSPLHF
TGTGCCAGCAGCCCCGACAGGGGAAATTCACCCCTCCACTTT
>TRBV4-2|-|TRBD2|TRBJ2-1
CASSQTSGTYNEQFF
TGTGCCAGCAGCCAAACTAGCGGGACCTACAATGAGCAGTTCTTC
>TRBV18|-|-|TRBJ1-5
CASSPGGVGQPQHF
TGTGCCAGCTCACCAGGAGGGGTGGGACAGCCCCAGCATTTT
>TRBV20-1|-|-|TRBJ1-2
CSASADSPTKGYTF
TGCAGTGCTAGTGCCGACAGCCCCACCAAAGGCTACACCTTC
>TRBV27|few|-|TRBJ2-1
CASSGRRSYNEQFF
TGTGCCAGCAGTGGGCGTCGATCCTACAATGAGCAGTTCTTC
>TRBV6-1|once|-|TRBJ1-5
CASSEQGNQPQHF
TGTGCCAGCAGTGAACAGGGCAATCAGCCCCAGCATTTT
>TRBV24-1|once|-|TRBJ2-7
CATSAGFGQYF
TGTGCCACCAGTGCGGGTTTCGGGCAGTACTTC
>TRBV5-1|-|TRBD2|TRBJ2-3
CASSFRTSGITDTQYF
TGCGCCAGCAGCTTTCGGACTAGCGGGATCACAGATACGCAGTATTTT
>TRBV30|-|-|TRBJ2-5
CAWSVLVGTQYF
TGTGCCTGGAGTGTATTGGTCGGGACCCAGTACTTC
>TRBV2|-|TRBD2|TRBJ2-5
CASSDGGVLAGSQETQYF
TGTGCCAGCAGTGACGGTGGGGTCTTAGCGGGGAGCCAAGAGACCCAGTACTTC
>TRBV13|-|-|TRBJ2-1
CASSPRDSAKEQFF
TGTGCCAGCAGCCCCCGGGACTCCGCCAAGGAGCAGTTCTTC
>TRBV6-6|-|TRBD1|TRBJ1-6
CASSYLSGGTLHF
TGTGCCAGCAGTTACCTTTCAGGGGGGACCCTCCACTTT
>TRBV18|once|TRBD1|TRBJ1-1
CASSPGTEMNTEAFF
TGTGCCAGCTCACCAGGGACAGAGATGAACACTGAAGCTTTCTTT
>TRBV19|-|TRBD1|TRBJ1-2
CASRPPGQLFYGYTF
TGTGCCAGTAGACCACCGGGACAGCTTTTCTATGGCTACACCTTC
>TRBV5-4|-|-|TRBJ2-3
CASSLGQYTDTQYF
TGTGCCAGCAGCTTGGGACAGTACACAGATACGCAGTATTTT
>TRBV24-1|-|TRBD2|TRBJ2-2
CATSDLRTSGRANTGELFF
TGTGCCACCAGTGATTTGCGGACTAGCGGGAGGGCGAACACCGGGGAGCTGTTTTTT
>TRBV4-1|-|-|TRBJ1-2
CASSQQTAYGYTF
TGCGCCAGCAGCCAACAGACAGCATATGGCTACACCTTC
>TRBV29-1|-|-|TRBJ1-1
CSVEDKGGGTEAFF
TGCAGCGTTGAAGATAAAGGGGGGGGCACTGAAGCTTTCTTT
>TRBV4-1|-|TRBD1|TRBJ1-2
CASSQLGQGGNYGYTF
TGCGCCAGCAGCCAACTCGGACAGGGCGGGAACTATGGCTACACCTTC
>TRBV14|-|-|TRBJ2-1
CASSQGAKRRPGNEQFF
TGTGCCAGCAGCCAAGGTGCCAAAAGGCGGCCCGGAAATGAGCAGTTCTTC
>TRBV4-1|-|-|TRBJ2-5
CASSQGVWETQYF
TGCGCCAGCAGCCAGGGCGTGTGGGAGACCCAGTACTTC
>TRBV7-9|-|-|TRBJ1-2
CASSLRQDYGYTF
TGTGCCAGCAGCTTAAGGCAGGACTATGGCTACACCTTC
>TRBV19|-|-|TRBJ1-1
CASSIRGVTEAFF
TGTGCCAGTAGTATACGGGGGGTCACTGAAGCTTTCTTT
>TRBV18|-|-|TRBJ1-3
CASSPAAGRDTIYF
TGTGCCAGCTCACCGGCGGCAGGGAGGGACACCATATATTTT
>TRBV9|-|-|TRBJ2-3
CASSVVAASTDTQYF
TGTGCCAGCAGCGTAGTAGCCGCGAGCACAGATACGCAGTATTTT
>TRBV6-1|once|-|TRBJ2-7
CASSEAGSYEQYF
TGTGCCAGCAGTGAAGCTGGGAGCTACGAGCAGTACTTC
>TRBV9|-|-|TRBJ2-7
CASSVGGPGRTEQYF
TGTGCCAGCAGCGTAGGGGGCCCCGGTCGGACCGAGCAGTACTTC
>TRBV19|-|-|TRBJ1-1
CASSLDRNTEAFF
TGTGCCAGTAGTTTGGACAGGAACACTGAAGCTTTCTTT
>TRBV19|-|-|TRBJ1-4
CASSTPFGEKLFF
TGTGCCAGTAGTACCCCATTCGGGGAAAAACTGTTTTTT
>TRBV6-5|-|TRBD2|TRBJ2-3
CASSGGTDTQYF
TGTGCCAGCTCGGGGGGGACAGATACGCAGTATTTT
>TRBV4-1|-|TRBD1|TRBJ2-7
CASSQSSGTGASEQYF
TGCGCCAGCAGCCAATCCTCCGGGACAGGGGCCTCCGAGCAGTACTTC
>TRBV3-1/TRBV3-2|once|TRBD2|TRBJ2-2
CASITSGANTGELFF
TGTGCCAGCATTACTAGCGGGGCGAACACCGGGGAGCTGTTTTTT
>TRBV5-1|-|-|TRBJ2-3
CASRRGITDTQYF
TGCGCCAGCAGACGCGGGATCACAGATACGCAGTATTTT
>TRBV7-6|-|-|TRBJ1-5
CASSSNRGRQPQHF
TGTGCCAGCAGCTCCAACAGAGGGCGTCAGCCCCAGCATTTT
>TRBV3-1/TRBV3-2|-|TRBD1|TRBJ2-1
CASSRTGGPYNEQFF
TGTGCCAGCAGCCGGACAGGGGGACCCTACAATGAGCAGTTCTTC
>TRBV5-1|once|-|TRBJ2-3
CASSLAGTPLITDTQYF
TGCGCCAGCAGCTTGGCCGGGACTCCTTTGATCACAGATACGCAGTATTTT
>TRBV2|-|-|TRBJ1-5
CASSPGPDQPQHF
TGTGCCAGCAGCCCAGGGCCCGATCAGCCCCAGCATTTT
>TRBV25-1|-|TRBD1|TRBJ2-3
CASNRDRSTDTQYF
TGTGCCAGCAACCGGGACAGAAGCACAGATACGCAGTATTTT
>TRBV28|once|TRBD2|TRBJ2-1
CASKELAGGGNEQFF
TGTGCCAGCAAAGAACTAGCGGGAGGGGGCAATGAGCAGTTCTTC
>TRBV4-1|once|-|TRBJ1-2
CASSQRQVVWGYTF
TGCGCCAGCAGCCAAAGACAGGTCGTCTGGGGCTACACCTTC
>TRBV29-1|-|-|TRBJ1-1
CSVVGLLNTEAFF
TGCAGCGTTGTTGGACTGTTGAACACTGAAGCTTTCTTT
>TRBV4-2|-|TRBD2|TRBJ2-7
CASSLQSDGLVYEQYF
TGTGCCAGCAGCCTCCAATCGGACGGACTAGTCTACGAGCAGTACTTC
>TRBV5-4|-|-|TRBJ1-2
CASSLGTSPGGYTF
TGTGCCAGCAGCTTGGGGACAAGTCCCGGTGGCTACACCTTC
>TRBV20-1|-|-|TRBJ2-1
CSAAPGVRTFF
TGCAGTGCGGCCCCGGGAGTTCGTACGTTCTTC
>TRBV4-2|-|-|TRBJ2-3
CASSQDSDFDTQYF
TGTGCCAGCAGCCAAGATAGTGACTTCGATACGCAGTATTTT
>TRBV13|-|-|TRBJ2-1
CASSPGLLYNEQFF
TGTGCCAGCAGCCCGGGACTTTTATACAATGAGCAGTTCTTC